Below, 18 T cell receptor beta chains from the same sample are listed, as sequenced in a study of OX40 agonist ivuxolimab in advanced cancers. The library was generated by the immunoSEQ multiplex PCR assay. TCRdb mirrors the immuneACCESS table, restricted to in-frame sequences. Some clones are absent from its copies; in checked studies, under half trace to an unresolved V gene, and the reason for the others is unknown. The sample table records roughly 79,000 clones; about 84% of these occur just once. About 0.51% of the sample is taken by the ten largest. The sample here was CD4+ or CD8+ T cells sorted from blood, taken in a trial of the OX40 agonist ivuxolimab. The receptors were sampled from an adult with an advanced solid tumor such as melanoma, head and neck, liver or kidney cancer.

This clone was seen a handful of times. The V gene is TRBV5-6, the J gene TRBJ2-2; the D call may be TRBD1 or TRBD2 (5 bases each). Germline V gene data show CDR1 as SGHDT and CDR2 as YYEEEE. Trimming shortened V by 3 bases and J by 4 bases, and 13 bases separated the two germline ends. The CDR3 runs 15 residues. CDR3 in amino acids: CASSSREFGTGELFF. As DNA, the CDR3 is TGTGCCAGCAGCTCCAGGGAGTTTGGCACCGGGGAGCTGTTTTTT.

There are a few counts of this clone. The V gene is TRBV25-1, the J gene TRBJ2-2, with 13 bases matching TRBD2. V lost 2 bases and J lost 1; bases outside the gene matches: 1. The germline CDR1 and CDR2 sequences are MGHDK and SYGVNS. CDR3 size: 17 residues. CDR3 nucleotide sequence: TGTGCCAGCAGTGAAGGGACTAGCGGGATGAACACCGGGGAGCTGTTTTTT. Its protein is CASSEGTSGMNTGELFF.

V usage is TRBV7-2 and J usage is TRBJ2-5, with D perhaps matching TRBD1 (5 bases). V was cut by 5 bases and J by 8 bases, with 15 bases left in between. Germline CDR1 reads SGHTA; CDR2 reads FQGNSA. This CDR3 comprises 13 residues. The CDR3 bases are TGTGCCAGCAGCCCCCCTGGGGCGGACACCCAGTACTTC. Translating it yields CASSPPGADTQYF.

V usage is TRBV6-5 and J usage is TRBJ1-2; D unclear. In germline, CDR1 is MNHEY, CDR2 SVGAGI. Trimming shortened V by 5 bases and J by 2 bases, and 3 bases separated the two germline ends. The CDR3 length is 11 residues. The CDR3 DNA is TGTGCCAGCAGTGACAACTATGGCTACACCTTC. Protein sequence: CASSDNYGYTF.

The chain's CDR3 is CASSPVGLNEKLFF. CDR3 bases: TGCGCCAGCAGCCCCGTAGGACTTAATGAAAAACTGTTTTTT. This chain connects TRBV5-1 to TRBJ1-4; D gene unclear. The CDR3 loop spans 14 amino acids. V lost 4 bases and J 4 bases, leaving 11 bases between the germline ends. The germline CDR1 and CDR2 sequences are SGHRS and YFSETQ.

The CDR3 here is CSVGSARGGTQYF. As DNA, the CDR3 is TGCAGCGTTGGGTCGGCCAGGGGAGGGACCCAGTACTTC. The rearrangement joins TRBV29-1 to TRBJ2-5, with D perhaps being TRBD1 or TRBD2 (6 bases each). V was shortened by 4 bases and J by 7 bases, with 16 bases between the two germline ends. Per germline, CDR1 SQVTM and CDR2 ANQGSEA. CDR3 length equals 13 residues.

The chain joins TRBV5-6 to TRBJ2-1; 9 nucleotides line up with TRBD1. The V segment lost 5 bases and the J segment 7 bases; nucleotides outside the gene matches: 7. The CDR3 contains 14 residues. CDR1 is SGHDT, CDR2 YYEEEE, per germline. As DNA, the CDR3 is TGTGCCAGCAGTGCGACAGGGGGAGCGAATGAGCAGTTCTTC. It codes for CASSATGGANEQFF.

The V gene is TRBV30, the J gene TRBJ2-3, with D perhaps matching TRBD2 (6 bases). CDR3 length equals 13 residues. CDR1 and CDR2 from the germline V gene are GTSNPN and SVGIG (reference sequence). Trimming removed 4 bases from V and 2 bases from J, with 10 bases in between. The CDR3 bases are TGTGCCTGGAAGCGCGGGGCCACAGATACGCAGTATTTT. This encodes CAWKRGATDTQYF.

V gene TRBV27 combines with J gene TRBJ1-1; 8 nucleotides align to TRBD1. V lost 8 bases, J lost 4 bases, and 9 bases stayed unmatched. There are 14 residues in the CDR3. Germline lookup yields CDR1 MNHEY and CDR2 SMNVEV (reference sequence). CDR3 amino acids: CASLRYTGGTEAFF. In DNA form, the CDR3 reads TGTGCCAGCCTTCGTTACACAGGGGGCACTGAAGCTTTCTTT.

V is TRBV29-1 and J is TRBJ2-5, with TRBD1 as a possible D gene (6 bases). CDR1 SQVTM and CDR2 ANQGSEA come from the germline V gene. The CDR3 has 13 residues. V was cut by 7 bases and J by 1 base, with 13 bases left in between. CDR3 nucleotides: TGCAGCGCGGTAAGGGACATCCAAGAGACCCAGTACTTC. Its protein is CSAVRDIQETQYF. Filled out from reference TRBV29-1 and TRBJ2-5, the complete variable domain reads SAVISQKPSRDICQRGTSLTIQCQVDSQVTMMFWYRQQPGQSLTLIATANQGSEATYESGFVIDKFPISRPNLTFSTLTVSNMSPEDSSIYLCSAVRDIQETQYFGPGTRLLVL.

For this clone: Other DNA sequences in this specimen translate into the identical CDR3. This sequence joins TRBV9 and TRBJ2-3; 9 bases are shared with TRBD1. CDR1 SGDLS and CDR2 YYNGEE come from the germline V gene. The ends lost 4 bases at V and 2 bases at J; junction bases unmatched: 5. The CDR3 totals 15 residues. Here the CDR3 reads CASSPGQGLTDTQYF. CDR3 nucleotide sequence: TGTGCCAGCAGCCCGGGACAGGGCCTCACAGATACGCAGTATTTT.

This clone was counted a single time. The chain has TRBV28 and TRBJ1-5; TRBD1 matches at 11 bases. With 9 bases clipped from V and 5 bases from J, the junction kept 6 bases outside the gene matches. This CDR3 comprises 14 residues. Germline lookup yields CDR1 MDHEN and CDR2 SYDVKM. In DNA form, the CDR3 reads TGTGCCAGTGGACAGGGGGCGTCTCATCAGCCCCAGCATTTT. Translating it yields CASGQGASHQPQHF.

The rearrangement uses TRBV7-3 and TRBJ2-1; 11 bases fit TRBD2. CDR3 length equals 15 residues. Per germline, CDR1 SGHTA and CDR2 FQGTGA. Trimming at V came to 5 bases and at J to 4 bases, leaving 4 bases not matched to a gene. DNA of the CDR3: TGTGCCAGCAGCCAGACTAGCGGGAATTACAATGAGCAGTTCTTC. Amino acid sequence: CASSQTSGNYNEQFF.

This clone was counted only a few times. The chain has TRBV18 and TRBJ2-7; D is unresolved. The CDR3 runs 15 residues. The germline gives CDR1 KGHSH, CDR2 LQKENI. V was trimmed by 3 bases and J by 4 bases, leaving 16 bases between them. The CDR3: CASSPSGRGGYEQYF. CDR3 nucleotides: TGTGCCAGCTCACCTTCAGGCCGTGGTGGTTACGAGCAGTACTTC.

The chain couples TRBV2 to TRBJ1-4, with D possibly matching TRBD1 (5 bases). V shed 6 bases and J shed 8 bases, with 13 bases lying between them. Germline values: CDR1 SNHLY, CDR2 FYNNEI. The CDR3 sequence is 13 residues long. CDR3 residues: CASRGGELEKLFF. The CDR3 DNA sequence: TGTGCCAGCAGGGGGGGAGAGTTGGAAAAACTGTTTTTT.

The CDR3 is CASSSQSSYEQYF. The CDR3 region has the DNA TGTGCCAGCAGTTCACAGAGCTCCTACGAGCAGTACTTC. The V gene is TRBV27, the J gene TRBJ2-7; no firm D call. V gave up 4 bases and J gave up 0 bases, with 7 bases separating them. The CDR3 spans 13 residues. Looked up from germline, CDR1 is MNHEY and CDR2 is SMNVEV (reference sequence).

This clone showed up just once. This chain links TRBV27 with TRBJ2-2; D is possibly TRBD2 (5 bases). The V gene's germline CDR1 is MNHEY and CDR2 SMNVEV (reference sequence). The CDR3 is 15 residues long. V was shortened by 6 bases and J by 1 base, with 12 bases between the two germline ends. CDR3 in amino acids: CASRAGIKNTGELFF. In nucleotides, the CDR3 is TGTGCCAGCAGGGCCGGGATTAAGAACACCGGGGAGCTGTTTTTT.

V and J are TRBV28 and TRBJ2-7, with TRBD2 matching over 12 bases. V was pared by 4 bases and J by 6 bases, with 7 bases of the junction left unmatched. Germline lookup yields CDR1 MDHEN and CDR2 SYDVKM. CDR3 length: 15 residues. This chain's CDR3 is CASSSPASGGGEQYF. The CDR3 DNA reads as TGTGCCAGCAGTTCCCCGGCTAGCGGGGGGGGCGAGCAGTACTTC.